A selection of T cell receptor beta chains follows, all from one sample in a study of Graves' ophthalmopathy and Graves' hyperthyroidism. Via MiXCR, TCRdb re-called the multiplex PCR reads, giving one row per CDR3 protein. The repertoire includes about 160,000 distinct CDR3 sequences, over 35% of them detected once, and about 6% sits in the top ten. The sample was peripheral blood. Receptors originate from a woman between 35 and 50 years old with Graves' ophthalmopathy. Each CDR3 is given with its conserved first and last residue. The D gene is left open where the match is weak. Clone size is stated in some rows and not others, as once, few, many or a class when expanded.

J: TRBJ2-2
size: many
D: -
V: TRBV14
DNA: TGTGCCAGCAGCCAAGAAGCGTCAGGCGGACCGAACACCGGGGAGCTGTTTTTT
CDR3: CASSQEASGGPNTGELFF

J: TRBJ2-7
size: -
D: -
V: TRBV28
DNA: TGTGCCAGCAGTTCCTTAATTAGGGACACGGTATTTTGGGAGCAGTACTTC
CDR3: CASSSLIRDTVFWEQYF

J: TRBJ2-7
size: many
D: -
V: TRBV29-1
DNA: TGCAGCGTTGGACGGAACTCCTACGAGCAGTACTTC
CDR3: CSVGRNSYEQYF

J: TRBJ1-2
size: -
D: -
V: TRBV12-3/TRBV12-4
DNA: TGTGCCAGCAGTTATCAGGGAGGAGGCTACACCTTC
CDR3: CASSYQGGGYTF

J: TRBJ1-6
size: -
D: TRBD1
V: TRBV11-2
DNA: TGTGCCAGCAGCGGACAGGGTACGAATTCACCCCTCCACTTT
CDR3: CASSGQGTNSPLHF

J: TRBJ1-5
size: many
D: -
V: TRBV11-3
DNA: TGTGCCAGCAGCTTAGAGGCCCAGTCACCCCAGCATTTT
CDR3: CASSLEAQSPQHF

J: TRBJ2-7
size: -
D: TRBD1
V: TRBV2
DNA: TGTGCCAGCAGTGAGATACAGGGGGATCTCGAGCAGTACTTC
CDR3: CASSEIQGDLEQYF

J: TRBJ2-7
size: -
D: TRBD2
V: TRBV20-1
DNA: TGCAGTGCTAGAGATCTGACTAGCGGGTACCGGTCCTACGAGCAGTACTTC
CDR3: CSARDLTSGYRSYEQYF

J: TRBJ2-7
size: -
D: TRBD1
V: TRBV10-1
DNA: TGCGCCAGCAGTGAAAGGACAGGGAAACACGAGCAGTACTTC
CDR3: CASSERTGKHEQYF

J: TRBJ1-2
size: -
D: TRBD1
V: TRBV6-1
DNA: TGTGCCGGCCTACGGACAGGGAGGTTTTCCGATGGCTACACCTTC
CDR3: CAGLRTGRFSDGYTF

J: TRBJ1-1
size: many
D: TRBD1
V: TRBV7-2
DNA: TGTGCCAGCAATACCGGGACAGGTAAAGCTGAAGCTTTCTTT
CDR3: CASNTGTGKAEAFF

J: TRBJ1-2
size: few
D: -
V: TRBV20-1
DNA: TGCAGTGCAGTCGGGGGCAGGGACTATGGCTACACCTTC
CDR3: CSAVGGRDYGYTF

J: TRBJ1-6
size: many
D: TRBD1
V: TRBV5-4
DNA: TGTGCCAGCAGCCCAGGGGACAGGGGTGACAGTTCACCCCTCCACTTT
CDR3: CASSPGDRGDSSPLHF

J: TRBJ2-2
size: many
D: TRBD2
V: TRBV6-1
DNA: TGTGCCAGCAGTGGGCGGGGGATCACGAACACCGGGGAGCTGTTTTTT
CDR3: CASSGRGITNTGELFF

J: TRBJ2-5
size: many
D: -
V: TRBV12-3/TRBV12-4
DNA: TGTGCCAGCACCCTCTTCAGATCCCAAACCCAGTACTTC
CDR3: CASTLFRSQTQYF

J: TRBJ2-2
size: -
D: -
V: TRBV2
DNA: TGTGCCAGCAGGATCGGACAGATGAACACCGGGGAGCTGTTTTTT
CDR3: CASRIGQMNTGELFF

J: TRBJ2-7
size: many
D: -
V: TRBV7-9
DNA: TGTGCCAGCAGCCTCCTCTACACTAGTGGCGAGCAGTACTTC
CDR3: CASSLLYTSGEQYF

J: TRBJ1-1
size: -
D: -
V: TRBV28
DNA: TGTGCCAGCAGTTTTAGTCCAGCACTCACTGAAGCTTTCTTT
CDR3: CASSFSPALTEAFF

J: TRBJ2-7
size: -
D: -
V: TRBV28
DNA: TGTGCCAGCAGACCCCAAGCTGCGGGACCAACCGACGAGCAGTACTTC
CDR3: CASRPQAAGPTDEQYF

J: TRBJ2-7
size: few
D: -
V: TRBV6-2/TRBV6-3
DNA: TGTGCCAGCAGTTACGGTAGGGCAGGGGGGTCCTACGAGCAGTACTTC
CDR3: CASSYGRAGGSYEQYF

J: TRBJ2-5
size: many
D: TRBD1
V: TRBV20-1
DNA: TGCAGTGCCGATGACAGGGGGGAGACCCAGTACTTC
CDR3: CSADDRGETQYF

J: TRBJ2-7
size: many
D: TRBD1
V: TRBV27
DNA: TGTGCCAGCAGAAGACAGGGGTCGGAGTACTTC
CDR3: CASRRQGSEYF

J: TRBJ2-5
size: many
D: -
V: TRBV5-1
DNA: TGCGCCAGCAGCCCACAGGGACCTCAAGAGACCCAGTACTTC
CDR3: CASSPQGPQETQYF

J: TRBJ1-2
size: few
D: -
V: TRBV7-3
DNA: TGTGCCAGCAGCTTAAACGGAGACTATGGCTACACCTTC
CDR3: CASSLNGDYGYTF

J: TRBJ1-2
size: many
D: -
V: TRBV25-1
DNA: TGTGCCAGCAGCCCGGGACGTACCATCGTCTATGGCTACACCTTC
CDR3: CASSPGRTIVYGYTF

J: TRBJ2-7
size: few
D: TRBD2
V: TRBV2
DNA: TGTGCCAGCAGTCCAACTAGCGGGGTAGCCTACGAGCAGTACTTC
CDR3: CASSPTSGVAYEQYF

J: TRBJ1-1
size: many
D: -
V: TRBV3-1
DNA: TGTGCCAGCAGCCACAACCAGGGGACCACTGAAGCTTTCTTT
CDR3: CASSHNQGTTEAFF

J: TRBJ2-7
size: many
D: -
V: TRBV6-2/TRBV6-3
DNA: TGTGCCAGCAGTAGACAAACGCTAGCTTACGAGCAGTACTTC
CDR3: CASSRQTLAYEQYF

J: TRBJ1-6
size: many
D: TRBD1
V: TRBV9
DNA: TGTGCCAGCAGCGCTTCGGGACAGCAGAATTCACCCCTCCACTTT
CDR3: CASSASGQQNSPLHF

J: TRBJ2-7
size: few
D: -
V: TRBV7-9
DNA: TGTGCCAGCAGCTTAGTGTCAGTCTACGAGCAGTACTTC
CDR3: CASSLVSVYEQYF

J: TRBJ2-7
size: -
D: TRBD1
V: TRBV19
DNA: TGTGCCAGTAGACTTCGGGACAGCTCCTACGAGCAGTACTTC
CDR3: CASRLRDSSYEQYF

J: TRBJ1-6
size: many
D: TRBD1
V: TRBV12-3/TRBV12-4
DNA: TGTGCCAGCAGTCCCCGGACAGGGGGTAATTCACCCCTCCACTTT
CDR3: CASSPRTGGNSPLHF